This T cell receptor (beta chain) originates from a study of blood T cell repertoires in COVID-19. Study in general: From T cells, B-cell-depleted T cells, or PBMCs came the material, which was cDNA or gDNA.

The study drew participants aged roughly 18 to 95 years from about two dozen US areas. Clinical history as reported by participants underpinned cohort assignment. This CDR3 spans 16 amino acids. V gave up 4 bases and J gave up 2 bases; unmatched junction bases: 10. Germline CDR1 and CDR2: KGHSH and LQKENI. Original data processing: Quantification of nucleated cells was approximated via reference gene primer amplification. Using immunoSEQ multiplex PCR, the repertoire was profiled, and TCRdb retains in-frame clones only, with some absent. V, J and clone size are those of that table, while D and trimming were read from the DNA. Among 130,000 to 150,000 clones listed, just under 85% were seen once.

This TCR derives from a man between 45 and 60 years old who had recovered from COVID-19. What was sequenced was PBMCs or T cells enriched from blood (not recorded which). The chain is built from TRBV18 and TRBJ2-5; 7 bases agree with TRBD1. The CDR3 region is CASSLQLRGLQETQYF. As DNA, the CDR3 is TGTGCCAGCTCACTCCAGTTAAGGGGGCTGCAAGAGACCCAGTACTTC.